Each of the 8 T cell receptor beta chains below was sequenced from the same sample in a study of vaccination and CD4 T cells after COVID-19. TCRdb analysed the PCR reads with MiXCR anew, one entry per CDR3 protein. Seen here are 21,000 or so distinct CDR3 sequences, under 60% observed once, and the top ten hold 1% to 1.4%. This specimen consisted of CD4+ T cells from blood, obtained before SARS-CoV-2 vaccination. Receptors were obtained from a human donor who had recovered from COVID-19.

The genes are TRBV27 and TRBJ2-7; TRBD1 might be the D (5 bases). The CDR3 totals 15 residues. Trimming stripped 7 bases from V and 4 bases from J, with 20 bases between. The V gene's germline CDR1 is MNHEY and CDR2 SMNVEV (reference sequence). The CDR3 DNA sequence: TGTGCCAGCACCCCATTGGGAAGGACATCGTACGAGCAGTACTTC. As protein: CASTPLGRTSYEQYF.

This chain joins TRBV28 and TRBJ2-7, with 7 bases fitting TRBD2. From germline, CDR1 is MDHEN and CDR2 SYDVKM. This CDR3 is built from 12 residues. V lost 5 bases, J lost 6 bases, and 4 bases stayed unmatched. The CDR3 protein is CASSREVTEQYF. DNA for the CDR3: TGTGCCAGCAGTCGGGAGGTTACCGAGCAGTACTTC.

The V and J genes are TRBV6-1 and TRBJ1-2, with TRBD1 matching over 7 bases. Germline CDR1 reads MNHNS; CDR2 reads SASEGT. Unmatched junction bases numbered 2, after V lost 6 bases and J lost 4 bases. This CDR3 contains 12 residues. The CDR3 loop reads CASRGTVYGYTF. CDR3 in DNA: TGTGCCAGCAGGGGGACAGTCTATGGCTACACCTTC.

CDR3: CSARDRDRVNQPQHF. CDR3 bases: TGCAGTGCTAGAGATCGGGATAGGGTCAATCAGCCCCAGCATTTT. The chain uses TRBV20-1 and TRBJ1-5; D remains unclear. In germline, CDR1 is DFQATT, CDR2 SNEGSKA (reference sequence). The CDR3 is 15 residues long. With 0 bases removed from V and 3 bases from J, the gap between germline ends came to 12 bases.

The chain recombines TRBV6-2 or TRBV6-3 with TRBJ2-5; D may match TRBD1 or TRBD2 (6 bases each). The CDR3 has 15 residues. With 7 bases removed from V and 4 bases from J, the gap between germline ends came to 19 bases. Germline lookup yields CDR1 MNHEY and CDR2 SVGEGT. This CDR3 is CASKQGGQPGETQYF. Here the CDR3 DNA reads TGTGCCAGCAAACAGGGAGGTCAGCCGGGAGAGACCCAGTACTTC.

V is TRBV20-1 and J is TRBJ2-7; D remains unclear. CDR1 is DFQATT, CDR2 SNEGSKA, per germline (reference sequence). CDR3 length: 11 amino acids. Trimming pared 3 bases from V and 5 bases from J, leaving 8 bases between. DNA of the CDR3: TGCAGTGCTAGTACCCGCGACGAGCAGTACTTC. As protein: CSASTRDEQYF.

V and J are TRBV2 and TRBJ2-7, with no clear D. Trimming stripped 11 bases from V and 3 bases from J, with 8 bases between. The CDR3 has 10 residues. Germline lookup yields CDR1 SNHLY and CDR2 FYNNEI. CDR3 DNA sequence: TGTGCCTCCCGAGTCTACGAGCAGTACTTC. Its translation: CASRVYEQYF. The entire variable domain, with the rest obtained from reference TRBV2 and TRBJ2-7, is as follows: EPEVTQTPSHQVTQMGQEVILRCVPISNHLYFYWYRQILGQKVEFLVSFYNNEISEKSEIFDDQFSVERPDGSNFTLKIRSTKLEDSAMYFCASRVYEQYFGPGTRLTVT.

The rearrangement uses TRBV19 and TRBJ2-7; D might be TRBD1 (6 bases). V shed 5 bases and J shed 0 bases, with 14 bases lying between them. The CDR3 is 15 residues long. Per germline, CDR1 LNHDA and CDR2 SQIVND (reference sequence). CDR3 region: CASSPRTAFSYEQYF. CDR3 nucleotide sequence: TGTGCCAGTAGTCCTCGGACAGCTTTCTCCTACGAGCAGTACTTC.